The next 8 T cell receptor beta chains were all read from a single sample in a study of patients and donors after allogeneic stem cell transplantation. Via MiXCR, TCRdb re-called the RT-PCR reads, giving one row per CDR3 protein. The table shows over 130,000 distinct CDR3 sequences, with 30% to 45% occurring only once. The sample taken for sequencing was blood, either unsorted or a sorted T cell fraction (not recorded which). All receptors derive from a human donor who was either an allogeneic HSCT recipient or a stem cell or donor lymphocyte infusion donor (not recorded which). It is not recorded whose cells these are; they may come from a transplant donor.

This chain uses TRBV20-1 with TRBJ1-5; D perhaps matches TRBD1 (6 bases). From germline, CDR1 is DFQATT and CDR2 SNEGSKA (reference sequence). This CDR3 has 16 amino acids. Trimming pared 1 base from V and 2 bases from J, leaving 15 bases between. The CDR3 nucleotides read TGCAGTGCTAGAGTTCCCTGGGGGGGCGGCAATCAGCCCCAGCATTTT. Protein: CSARVPWGGGNQPQHF.

The chain employs TRBV7-9 and TRBJ2-3; the match to TRBD2 covers 13 bases. CDR1 and CDR2 (germline): SEHNR, FQNEAQ (reference sequence). Trimming took 6 bases from V and 0 from J; bases not matched to a gene: 6. This CDR3 has 17 residues. DNA for the CDR3: TGTGCCAGCAGGGGACTAGCGGGGAGTACTAGCACAGATACGCAGTATTTT. Protein: CASRGLAGSTSTDTQYF.

This clonotype was seen more than once but under ten times. This chain links TRBV10-3 with TRBJ2-3; 10 bases align to TRBD2. The ends lost 5 bases at V and 5 bases at J; junction bases unmatched: 4. The CDR3 has 14 amino acids. Germline values: CDR1 ENHRY, CDR2 SYGVKD. CDR3 nucleotides: TGTGCCATCAGTAGCGGGGGGGCCGGAGATACGCAGTATTTT. This encodes CAISSGGAGDTQYF.

This clonotype appeared a few times. The CDR3 region is CASSQGPSSGELFF. CDR3 DNA sequence: TGTGCCAGCAGCCAAGGCCCCAGCAGCGGGGAGCTGTTTTTT. The chain uses TRBV3-1 and TRBJ2-2; the D is unclear. The CDR3 has 14 amino acids. The ends were cut back, 1 base at V and 7 bases at J, with 10 bases in the middle. CDR1 is LGHDT and CDR2 is YNNKEL in the germline V gene (reference sequence).

The gene calls are TRBV24-1 and TRBJ1-1; weak D call: TRBD1 (6 bases). The germline CDR1 and CDR2 sequences are KGHDR and SFDVKD. Trimming pared 7 bases from V and 1 base from J, leaving 12 bases between. The CDR3 consists of 14 residues. Here the CDR3 reads CATRGPGANTEAFF. DNA of the CDR3: TGTGCCACCAGGGGCCCGGGGGCGAACACTGAAGCTTTCTTT.

The chain couples TRBV28 to TRBJ1-1; D is unresolved. Trimming pared 4 bases from V and 2 bases from J, leaving 5 bases between. The CDR3 runs to 12 residues. Germline loops: CDR1 MDHEN, CDR2 SYDVKM. The chain's CDR3 is CASSSHNTEAFF. The CDR3 DNA follows: TGTGCCAGCAGTTCACATAACACTGAAGCTTTCTTT.

This rearrangement joins TRBV29-1 to TRBJ1-2; D not resolved. The CDR3 covers 11 residues. Per germline, CDR1 SQVTM and CDR2 ANQGSEA. V was trimmed by 2 bases and J by 4 bases, leaving 5 bases between them. The DNA of the CDR3 is TGCAGCGTTGAACAGTCCTATGGCTACACCTTC. Translating it yields CSVEQSYGYTF. The full variable domain, its missing parts supplied by reference TRBV29-1 and TRBJ1-2, is SAVISQKPSRDICQRGTSLTIQCQVDSQVTMMFWYRQQPGQSLTLIATANQGSEATYESGFVIDKFPISRPNLTFSTLTVSNMSPEDSSIYLCSVEQSYGYTFGSGTRLTVV.

This clonotype occurred many times. V is TRBV12-3 or TRBV12-4 and J is TRBJ1-1; possible D gene TRBD1, 5 bases. Trimming took off 3 bases at V and 0 bases at J, with 5 bases between the two ends. The CDR3 runs 13 residues. CDR3 sequence: CASSLGVNTEAFF. For the CDR3, the DNA is TGTGCCAGCAGTTTGGGGGTGAACACTGAAGCTTTCTTT.